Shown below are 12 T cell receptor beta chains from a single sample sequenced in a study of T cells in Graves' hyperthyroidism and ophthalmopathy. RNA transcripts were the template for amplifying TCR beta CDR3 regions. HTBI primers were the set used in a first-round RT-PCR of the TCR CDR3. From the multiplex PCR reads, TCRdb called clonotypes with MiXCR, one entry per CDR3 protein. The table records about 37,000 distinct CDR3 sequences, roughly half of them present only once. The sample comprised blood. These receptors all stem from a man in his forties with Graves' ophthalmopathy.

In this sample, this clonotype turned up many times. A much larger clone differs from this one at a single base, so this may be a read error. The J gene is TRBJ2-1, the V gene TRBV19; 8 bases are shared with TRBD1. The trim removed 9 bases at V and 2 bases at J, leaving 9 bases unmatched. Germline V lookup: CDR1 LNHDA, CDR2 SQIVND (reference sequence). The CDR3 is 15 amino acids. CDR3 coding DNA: TGTGCCAGCACAGACGGGGACAGGCCCTACAATGAGCAGTTCTTC. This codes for CASTDGDRPYNEQFF.

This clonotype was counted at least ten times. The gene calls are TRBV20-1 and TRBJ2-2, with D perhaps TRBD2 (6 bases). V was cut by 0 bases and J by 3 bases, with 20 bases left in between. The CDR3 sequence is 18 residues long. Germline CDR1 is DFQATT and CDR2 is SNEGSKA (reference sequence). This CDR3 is CSARDETRLASYTGELFF. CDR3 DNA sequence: TGCAGTGCTAGAGATGAAACCCGGCTAGCGTCCTACACCGGGGAGCTGTTTTTT.

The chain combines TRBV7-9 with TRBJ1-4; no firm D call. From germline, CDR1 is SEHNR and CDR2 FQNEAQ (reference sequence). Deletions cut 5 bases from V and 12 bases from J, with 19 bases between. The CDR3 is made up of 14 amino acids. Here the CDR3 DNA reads TGTGCCAGCAGCCATACAGAATTTAATGAGGAACTGTTTTTT. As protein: CASSHTEFNEELFF.

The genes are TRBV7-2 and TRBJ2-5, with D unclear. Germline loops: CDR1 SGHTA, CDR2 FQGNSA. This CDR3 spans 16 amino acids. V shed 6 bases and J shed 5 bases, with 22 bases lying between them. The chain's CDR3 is CASRLLQNNDGETQYF. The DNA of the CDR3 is TGTGCCAGCAGACTGTTACAAAATAACGACGGGGAGACCCAGTACTTC.

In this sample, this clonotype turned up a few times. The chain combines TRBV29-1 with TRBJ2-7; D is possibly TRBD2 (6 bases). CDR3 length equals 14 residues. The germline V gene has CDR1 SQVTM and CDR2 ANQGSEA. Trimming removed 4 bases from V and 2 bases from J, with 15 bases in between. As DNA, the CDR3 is TGCAGCGTTGGAGGGCTAGCGTACACCTACGAGCAGTACTTC. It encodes CSVGGLAYTYEQYF.

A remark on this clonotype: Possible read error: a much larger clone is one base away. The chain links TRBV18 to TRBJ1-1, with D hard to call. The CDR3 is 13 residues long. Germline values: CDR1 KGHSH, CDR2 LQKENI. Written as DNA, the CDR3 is TGTGCCAGCTCACCGACCACGGTTACTGGAGCTTTCTTT. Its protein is CASSPTTVTGAFF.

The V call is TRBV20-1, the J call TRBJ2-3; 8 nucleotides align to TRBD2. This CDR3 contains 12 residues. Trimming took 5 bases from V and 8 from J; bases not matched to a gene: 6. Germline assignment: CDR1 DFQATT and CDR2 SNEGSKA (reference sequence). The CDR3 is CSALSGTITQYF. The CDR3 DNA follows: TGCAGTGCTCTTAGCGGGACCATTACGCAGTATTTT.

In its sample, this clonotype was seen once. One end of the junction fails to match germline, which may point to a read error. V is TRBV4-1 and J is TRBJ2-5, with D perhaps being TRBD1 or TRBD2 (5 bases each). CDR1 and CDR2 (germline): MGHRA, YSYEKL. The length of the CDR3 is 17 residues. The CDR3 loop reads CASSQEGPGTAQETRYF. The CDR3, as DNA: TGCGCCAGCAGCCAAGAGGGGCCCGGGACGGCTCAAGAGACCCGGTACTTC.

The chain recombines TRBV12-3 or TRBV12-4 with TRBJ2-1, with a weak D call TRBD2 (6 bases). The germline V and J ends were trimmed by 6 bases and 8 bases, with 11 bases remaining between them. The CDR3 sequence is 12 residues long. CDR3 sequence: CASRPLADEQFF. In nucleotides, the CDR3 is TGTGCCAGCAGACCATTAGCGGATGAGCAGTTCTTC.

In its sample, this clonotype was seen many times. The DNA of the CDR3 is TGCAGTGCGACAGGCGGGTGGGACAGGGGAAGGACTGAAGCTTTCTTT. Amino acid sequence: CSATGGWDRGRTEAFF. V is TRBV20-1 and J is TRBJ1-1, with 10 positions matching TRBD1. CDR1 is DFQATT and CDR2 is SNEGSKA in the germline V gene (reference sequence). This CDR3 is built from 16 residues. J lost 5 bases, V lost 6 bases, and 15 bases had no gene match.

The CDR3 DNA reads as TGTGCCAGCAGCGGAATAGGGAGCTCCTACGAGCAGTACTTC. This codes for CASSGIGSSYEQYF. This chain links TRBV9 with TRBJ2-7; D perhaps matches TRBD2 (5 bases). The CDR3 contains 14 residues. Germline assignment: CDR1 SGDLS and CDR2 YYNGEE. Trimming removed 3 bases at V and 0 bases at J, with 10 bases between.

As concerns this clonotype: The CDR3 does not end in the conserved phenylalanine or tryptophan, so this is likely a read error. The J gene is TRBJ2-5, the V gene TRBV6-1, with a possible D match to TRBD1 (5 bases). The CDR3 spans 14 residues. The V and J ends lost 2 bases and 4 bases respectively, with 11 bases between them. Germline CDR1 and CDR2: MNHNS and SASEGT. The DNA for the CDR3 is TGTGCCAGCAGTGAAAGGGGATGGAGAGAGACCCAGTACTCC. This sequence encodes CASSERGWRETQYS.